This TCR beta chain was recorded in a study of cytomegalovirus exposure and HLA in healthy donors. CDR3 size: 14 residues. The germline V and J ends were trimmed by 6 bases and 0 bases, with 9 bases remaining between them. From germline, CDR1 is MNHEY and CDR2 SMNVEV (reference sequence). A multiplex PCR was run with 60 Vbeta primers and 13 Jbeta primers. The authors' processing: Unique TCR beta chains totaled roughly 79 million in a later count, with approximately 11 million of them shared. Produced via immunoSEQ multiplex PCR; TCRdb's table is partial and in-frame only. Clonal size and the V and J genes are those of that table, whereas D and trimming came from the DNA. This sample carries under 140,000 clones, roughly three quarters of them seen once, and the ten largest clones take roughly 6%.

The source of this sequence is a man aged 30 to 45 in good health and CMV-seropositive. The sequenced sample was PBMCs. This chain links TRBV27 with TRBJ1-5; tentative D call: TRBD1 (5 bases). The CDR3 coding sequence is TGTGCCAGCAGGACAGCTTATAGCAATCAGCCCCAGCATTTT. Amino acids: CASRTAYSNQPQHF.